The 12 T cell receptor beta chains below all came from one sample that was sequenced in a study of OX40 agonist ivuxolimab in advanced cancers. Libraries were constructed by the immunoSEQ multiplex PCR assay. Not all clones reach the TCRdb copy of this immuneACCESS table, which keeps in-frame sequences only. Checked studies attribute under half of the gap to unresolved V genes and leave the rest unexplained. Recorded for this sample are some 81,000 clones; over 70% of them occurred a single time. The ten largest account for under 0.8% of the sample. This sample comprised CD4+ or CD8+ T cells sorted from blood, obtained in a trial of the OX40 agonist ivuxolimab. These receptors came from an adult with an advanced solid tumor such as melanoma, head and neck, liver or kidney cancer.

The chain uses TRBV15 and TRBJ2-3; D is uncertain. The ends were cut back, 4 bases at V and 6 bases at J, with 14 bases in the middle. This CDR3 spans 14 amino acids. Germline V gene lookup returns CDR1 LNHNV and CDR2 YYDKDF (reference sequence). The CDR3 nucleotides read TGTGCCACCAGCATGAAAAAGCGTCTGGATACGCAGTATTTT. Residues: CATSMKKRLDTQYF. Full variable domain (missing parts from reference TRBV15 and TRBJ2-3): DAMVIQNPRYQVTQFGKPVTLSCSQTLNHNVMYWYQQKSSQAPKLLFHYYDKDFNNEADTPDNFQSRRPNTSFCFLDIRSPGLGDTAMYLCATSMKKRLDTQYFGPGTRLTVL.

This clone was picked up a small number of times. CDR3 nucleotides: TGCGCCAGCAGCTTGGAGCGGGCTTACACAGATACGCAGTATTTT. This translates into CASSLERAYTDTQYF. The V gene is TRBV5-1, the J gene TRBJ2-3; D is possibly TRBD2 (6 bases). The V and J ends lost 0 bases and 2 bases respectively, with 10 bases between them. Germline V gives CDR1 SGHRS, CDR2 YFSETQ. The length of the CDR3 is 15 residues.

The rearrangement uses TRBV19 and TRBJ2-1; 7 bases are a match to TRBD2. This CDR3 has 16 residues. The germline V gene has CDR1 LNHDA and CDR2 SQIVND (reference sequence). The J segment lost 0 bases and the V segment lost 6 bases, leaving 8 bases of the junction unmatched. This CDR3 reads CASRTLLADSYNEQFF. DNA for the CDR3: TGTGCCAGTAGGACTCTTCTAGCGGACTCCTACAATGAGCAGTTCTTC.

V is TRBV7-2 and J is TRBJ1-2; the match to TRBD1 covers 10 bases. CDR1 SGHTA and CDR2 FQGNSA come from the germline V gene. Losses at the gene ends were 4 bases for V and 6 bases for J; bases not matched to a gene: 8. This CDR3 spans 15 amino acids. The CDR3 bases are TGTGCCAGCAGCTCCAGGGGGGACAGGGGTGATGGCTACACCTTC. Amino acids: CASSSRGDRGDGYTF. The complete variable domain, with remaining parts taken from reference TRBV7-2 and TRBJ1-2, reads GAGVSQSPSNKVTEKGKDVELRCDPISGHTALYWYRQSLGQGLEFLIYFQGNSAPDKSGLPSDRFSAERTGGSVSTLTIQRTQQEDSAVYLCASSSRGDRGDGYTFGSGTRLTVV.

The chain carries TRBV5-1 and TRBJ2-5, with 7 bases matching TRBD2. Per germline, CDR1 SGHRS and CDR2 YFSETQ. V lost 3 bases and J lost 1; bases outside the gene matches: 3. The CDR3 spans 14 residues. For the CDR3, the DNA is TGCGCCAGCAGCTCCCGGACTAGCCAAGAGACCCAGTACTTC. It translates to CASSSRTSQETQYF.

The chain links TRBV5-4 to TRBJ2-1; D is undetermined. This CDR3 contains 11 residues. Germline V gene data show CDR1 as SGHNT and CDR2 as YYREEE (reference sequence). Deletions cut 1 base from V and 6 bases from J, with 2 bases between. CDR3 sequence (DNA): TGTGCCAGCAGCTTGATCAATGAGCAGTTCTTC. Encoded protein: CASSLINEQFF. The full variable domain, completed using reference TRBV5-4 and TRBJ2-1, is ETGVTQSPTHLIKTRGQQVTLRCSSQSGHNTVSWYQQALGQGPQFIFQYYREEENGRGNFPPRFSGLQFPNYSSELNVNALELDDSALYLCASSLINEQFFGPGTRLTVL.

V gene TRBV4-1 combines with J gene TRBJ1-4; no reliable D call. CDR3 length equals 15 residues. The germline V gene encodes CDR1 MGHRA and CDR2 YSYEKL. Trimming cost V 0 bases and J 8 bases, with 13 bases left between them. The CDR3, as DNA: TGCGCCAGCAGCCAAGAGCGCAGCTTAGGGGAAAAACTGTTTTTT. Its protein is CASSQERSLGEKLFF.

This clone came up once. The chain links TRBV9 to TRBJ1-2, with TRBD1 as a possible D gene (5 bases). The germline gives CDR1 SGDLS, CDR2 YYNGEE. Trimming cost V 5 bases and J 3 bases, with 11 bases left between them. The CDR3 has 13 amino acids. For the CDR3, the DNA is TGTGCCAGCAGGGGGACGTCCGACTATGGCTACACCTTC. It yields the protein CASRGTSDYGYTF.

The V and J genes are TRBV27 and TRBJ2-7, with 9 bases identical to TRBD2. CDR3 length: 15 residues. Per the germline V gene, CDR1 is MNHEY and CDR2 is SMNVEV (reference sequence). The V segment lost 6 bases and the J segment 0 bases; nucleotides outside the gene matches: 6. The CDR3 reads CASRSGGRSSYEQYF. DNA for the CDR3: TGTGCCAGCAGGAGCGGGGGGCGTAGCTCCTACGAGCAGTACTTC.

In DNA, the CDR3 is TGTGCCAGCAGCTTGGCACCGAGCACTGAAGCTTTCTTT. It is translated as CASSLAPSTEAFF. The chain carries TRBV5-6 and TRBJ1-1, with no clear D. Germline V gene sequence: CDR1 SGHDT, CDR2 YYEEEE. Trimming pared 0 bases from V and 4 bases from J, leaving 7 bases between. CDR3 size: 13 residues.

The rearrangement links TRBV5-1 to TRBJ2-2; either TRBD1 or TRBD2 may supply D (6 bases each). The CDR3 spans 14 residues. Between the trimmed V and J ends, which lost 2 bases and 4 bases, there was a span of 9 bases. Germline CDR1 reads SGHRS; CDR2 reads YFSETQ. In DNA, the CDR3 is TGCGCCAGCAGCTTTGGAGGGGGCACCGGGGAGCTGTTTTTT. It specifies CASSFGGGTGELFF.

V and J are TRBV27 and TRBJ2-3; D remains unclear. Between the trimmed V and J ends, which lost 4 bases and 8 bases, there was a span of 10 bases. From germline, CDR1 is MNHEY and CDR2 SMNVEV (reference sequence). This CDR3 has 12 amino acids. CDR3 protein: CASSSDRVTQYF. The CDR3 bases are TGTGCCAGCAGTTCGGACCGTGTTACGCAGTATTTT.